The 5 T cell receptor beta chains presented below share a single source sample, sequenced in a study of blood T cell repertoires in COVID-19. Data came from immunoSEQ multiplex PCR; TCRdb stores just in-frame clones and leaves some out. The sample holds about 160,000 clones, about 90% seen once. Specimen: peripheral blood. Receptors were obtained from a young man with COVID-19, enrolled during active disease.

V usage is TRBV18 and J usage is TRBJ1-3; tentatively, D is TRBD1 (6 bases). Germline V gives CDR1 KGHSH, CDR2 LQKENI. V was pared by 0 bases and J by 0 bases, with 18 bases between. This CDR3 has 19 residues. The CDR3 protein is CASSPPVNEGVNSGNTIYF. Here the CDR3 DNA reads TGTGCCAGCTCACCACCGGTTAATGAGGGGGTGAACTCTGGAAACACCATATATTTT.

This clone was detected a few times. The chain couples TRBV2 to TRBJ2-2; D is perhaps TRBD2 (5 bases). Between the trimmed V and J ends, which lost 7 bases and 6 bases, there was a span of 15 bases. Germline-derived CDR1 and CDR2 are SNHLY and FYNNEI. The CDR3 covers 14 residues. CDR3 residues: CASTVLGGSGELFF. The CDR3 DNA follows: TGTGCCAGCACTGTACTAGGTGGCTCCGGGGAGCTGTTTTTT.

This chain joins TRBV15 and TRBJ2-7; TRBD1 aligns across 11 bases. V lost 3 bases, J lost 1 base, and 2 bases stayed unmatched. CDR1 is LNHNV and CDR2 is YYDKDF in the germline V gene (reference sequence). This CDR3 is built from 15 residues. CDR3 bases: TGTGCCACCAGCAGGGGGGACAGGGGGTCCTACGAGCAGTACTTC. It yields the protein CATSRGDRGSYEQYF.

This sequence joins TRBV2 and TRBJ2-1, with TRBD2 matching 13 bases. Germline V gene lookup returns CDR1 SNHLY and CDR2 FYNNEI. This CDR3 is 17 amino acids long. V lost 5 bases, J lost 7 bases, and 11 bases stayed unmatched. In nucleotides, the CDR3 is TGTGCCAGCAGTCCCCCCGGGACTAGCGGGAAAGGGAATGAGCAGTTCTTC. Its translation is CASSPPGTSGKGNEQFF.

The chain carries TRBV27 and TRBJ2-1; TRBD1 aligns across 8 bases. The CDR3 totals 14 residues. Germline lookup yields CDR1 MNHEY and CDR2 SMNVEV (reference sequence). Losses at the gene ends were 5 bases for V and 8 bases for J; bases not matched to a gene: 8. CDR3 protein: CASSERQGSDEQFF. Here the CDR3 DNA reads TGTGCCAGCAGTGAAAGACAGGGGTCGGATGAGCAGTTCTTC.